The next 5 T cell receptor beta chains were all read from a single sample in a study of technical replicates of blood from a few donors. Here immunoSEQ multiplex PCR was the method, and the copy in TCRdb shows in-frame clones only, minus some. This table has 66,000 or so clones, more than 95% appearing once. The sample comprised T cells isolated from PBMCs. Source of these receptors: a human donor in good health.

This clone occurred a few times. This CDR3 is CASSETGSDEQYF. DNA for the CDR3: TGTGCCAGCAGTGAGACAGGGTCGGACGAGCAGTACTTC. This chain links TRBV28 with TRBJ2-7, with 7 bases identical to TRBD1. Trimming at V came to 5 bases and at J to 5 bases, leaving 6 bases not matched to a gene. Per germline, CDR1 MDHEN and CDR2 SYDVKM. The CDR3 contains 13 residues.

V is TRBV2 and J is TRBJ1-5; D is possibly TRBD1 (6 bases). Trimming cost V 6 bases and J 6 bases, with 9 bases left between them. The CDR3 is 12 amino acids. CDR1 and CDR2 from the germline V gene are SNHLY and FYNNEI. The CDR3 region is CASRQGIQPQHF. CDR3 sequence (DNA): TGTGCCAGCAGACAGGGTATTCAGCCCCAGCATTTT.

This chain joins TRBV28 and TRBJ1-2; D possibly corresponds to TRBD1 (5 bases). The germline V gene encodes CDR1 MDHEN and CDR2 SYDVKM. The V end was cut by 7 bases, the J end by 7 bases, with 19 bases between. The CDR3 is 14 amino acids. This CDR3 reads CASMLPLPQGGYTF. CDR3 sequence (DNA): TGTGCCAGCATGCTACCTCTCCCTCAGGGTGGCTACACCTTC.

The V call is TRBV5-6, the J call TRBJ1-5; TRBD1 matches 9 bases. J was trimmed by 1 base and V by 2 bases; bases with no gene match: 4. The CDR3 is made up of 16 amino acids. Germline loops: CDR1 SGHDT, CDR2 YYEEEE. CDR3 residues: CASSFGTGLSNQPQHF. CDR3 DNA sequence: TGTGCCAGCAGCTTCGGGACAGGGTTGAGCAATCAGCCCCAGCATTTT.

The chain combines TRBV7-2 with TRBJ2-7; TRBD2 agrees at 8 bases. Trimming cost V 2 bases and J 7 bases; bases outside gene matches: 13. CDR1 SGHTA and CDR2 FQGNSA come from the germline V gene. The CDR3 totals 16 residues. The CDR3 is CASSLNLGSGIGEQYF. DNA of the CDR3: TGTGCCAGCAGCTTAAATTTGGGTAGCGGGATTGGGGAGCAGTACTTC.